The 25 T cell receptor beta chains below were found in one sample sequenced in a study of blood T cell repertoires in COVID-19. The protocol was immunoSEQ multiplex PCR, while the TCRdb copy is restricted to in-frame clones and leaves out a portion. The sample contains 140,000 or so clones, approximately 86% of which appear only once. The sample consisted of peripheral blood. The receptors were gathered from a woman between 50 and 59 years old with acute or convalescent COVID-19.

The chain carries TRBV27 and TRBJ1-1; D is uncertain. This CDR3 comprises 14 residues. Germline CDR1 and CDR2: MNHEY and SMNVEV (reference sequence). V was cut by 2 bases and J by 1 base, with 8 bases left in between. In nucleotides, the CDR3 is TGTGCCAGCAGTTTAGCAGGTTCGAACACTGAAGCTTTCTTT. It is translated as CASSLAGSNTEAFF.

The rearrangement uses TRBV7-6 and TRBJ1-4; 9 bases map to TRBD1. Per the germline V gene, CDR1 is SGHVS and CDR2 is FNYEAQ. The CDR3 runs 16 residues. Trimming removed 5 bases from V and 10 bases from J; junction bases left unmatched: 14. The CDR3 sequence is CASSPDPGTGIGKLFF. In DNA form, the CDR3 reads TGTGCCAGCAGCCCGGACCCCGGGACAGGGATCGGAAAACTGTTTTTT.

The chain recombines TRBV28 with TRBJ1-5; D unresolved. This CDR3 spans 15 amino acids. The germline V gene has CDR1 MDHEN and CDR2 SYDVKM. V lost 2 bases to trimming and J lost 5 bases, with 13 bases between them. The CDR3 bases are TGTGCCAGCAGTTTAGATGGGAGTAACTATCAGCCCCAGCATTTT. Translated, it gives CASSLDGSNYQPQHF.

Written as DNA, the CDR3 is TGTGCCAGCAGCTTCATGAGGATAGGAACCTACGAGCAGTACTTC. It codes for CASSFMRIGTYEQYF. The gene calls are TRBV7-2 and TRBJ2-7; D gene ambiguous. V gave up 3 bases and J gave up 2 bases, with 14 bases separating them. The germline V gene has CDR1 SGHTA and CDR2 FQGNSA. CDR3 length equals 15 residues.

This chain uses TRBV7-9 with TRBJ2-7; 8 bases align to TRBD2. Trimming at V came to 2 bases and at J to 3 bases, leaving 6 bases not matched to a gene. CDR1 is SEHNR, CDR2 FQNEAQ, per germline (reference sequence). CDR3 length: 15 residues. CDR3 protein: CASSLRDSGVYEQYF. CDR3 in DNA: TGTGCCAGCAGCTTAAGGGATAGCGGGGTCTACGAGCAGTACTTC. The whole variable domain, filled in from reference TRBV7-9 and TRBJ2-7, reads DTGVSQNPRHKITKRGQNVTFRCDPISEHNRLYWYRQTLGQGPEFLTYFQNEAQLEKSRLLSDRFSAERPKGSFSTLEIQRTEQGDSAMYLCASSLRDSGVYEQYFGPGTRLTVT.

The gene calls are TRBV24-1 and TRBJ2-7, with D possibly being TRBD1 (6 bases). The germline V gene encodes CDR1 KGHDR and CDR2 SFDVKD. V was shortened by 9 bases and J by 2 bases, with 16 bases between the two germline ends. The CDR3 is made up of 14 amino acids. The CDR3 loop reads CATRIDRDTYEQYF. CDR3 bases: TGTGCCACCCGAATCGATCGGGACACCTACGAGCAGTACTTC.

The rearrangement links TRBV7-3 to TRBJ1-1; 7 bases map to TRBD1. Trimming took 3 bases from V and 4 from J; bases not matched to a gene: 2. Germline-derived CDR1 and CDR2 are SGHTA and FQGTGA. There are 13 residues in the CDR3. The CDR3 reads CASSFTGATEAFF. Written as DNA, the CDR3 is TGTGCCAGCAGCTTCACAGGGGCCACTGAAGCTTTCTTT.

Here the CDR3 DNA reads TGTGCCAGCAGCTTAGCCGGGACAGACTACGAGCAGTACTTC. Its protein product is CASSLAGTDYEQYF. V is TRBV7-9 and J is TRBJ2-7; TRBD1 aligns across 7 bases. The CDR3 runs to 14 residues. CDR1 is SEHNR and CDR2 is FQNEAQ in the germline V gene (reference sequence). The ends lost 0 bases at V and 3 bases at J; junction bases unmatched: 2. Looking up the rest from reference TRBV7-9 and TRBJ2-7 gives the full variable domain: DTGVSQNPRHKITKRGQNVTFRCDPISEHNRLYWYRQTLGQGPEFLTYFQNEAQLEKSRLLSDRFSAERPKGSFSTLEIQRTEQGDSAMYLCASSLAGTDYEQYFGPGTRLTVT.

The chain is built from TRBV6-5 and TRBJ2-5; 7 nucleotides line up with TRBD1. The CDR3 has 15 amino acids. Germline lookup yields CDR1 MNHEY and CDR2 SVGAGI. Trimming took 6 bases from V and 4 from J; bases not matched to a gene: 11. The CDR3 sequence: CASRTKWTGGETQYF. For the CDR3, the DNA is TGTGCCAGCAGGACAAAATGGACAGGAGGAGAGACCCAGTACTTC.

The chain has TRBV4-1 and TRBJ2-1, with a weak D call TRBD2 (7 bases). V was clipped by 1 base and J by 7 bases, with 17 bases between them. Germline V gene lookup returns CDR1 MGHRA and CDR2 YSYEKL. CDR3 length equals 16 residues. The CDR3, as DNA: TGCGCCAGCAGCCAAGGTCGGGGGGCCTTTTCGAATGAGCAGTTCTTC. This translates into CASSQGRGAFSNEQFF.

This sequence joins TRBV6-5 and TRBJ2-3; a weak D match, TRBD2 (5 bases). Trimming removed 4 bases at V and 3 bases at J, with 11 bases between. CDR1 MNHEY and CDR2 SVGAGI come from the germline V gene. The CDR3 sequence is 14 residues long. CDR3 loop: CASSSLGSTDTQYF. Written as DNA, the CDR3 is TGTGCCAGCAGTTCCCTGGGGAGTACAGATACGCAGTATTTT.

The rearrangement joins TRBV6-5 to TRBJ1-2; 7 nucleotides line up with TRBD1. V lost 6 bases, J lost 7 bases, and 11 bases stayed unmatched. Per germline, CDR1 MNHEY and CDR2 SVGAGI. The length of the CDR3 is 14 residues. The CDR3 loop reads CASRQQGNVGGYTF. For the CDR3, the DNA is TGTGCCAGCAGGCAACAGGGGAATGTAGGTGGCTACACCTTC.

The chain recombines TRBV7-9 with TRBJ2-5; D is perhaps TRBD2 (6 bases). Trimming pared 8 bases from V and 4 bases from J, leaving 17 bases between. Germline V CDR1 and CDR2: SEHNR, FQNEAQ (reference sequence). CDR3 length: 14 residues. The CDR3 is CASGGINNLETQYF. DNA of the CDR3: TGTGCCAGCGGGGGGATCAACAATTTAGAGACCCAGTACTTC.

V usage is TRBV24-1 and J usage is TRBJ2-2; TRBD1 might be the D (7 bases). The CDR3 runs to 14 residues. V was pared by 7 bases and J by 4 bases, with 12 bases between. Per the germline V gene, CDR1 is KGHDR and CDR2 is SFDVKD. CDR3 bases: TGTGCCACCAGACGGCAGGGGGGCACCGGGGAGCTGTTTTTT. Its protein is CATRRQGGTGELFF.

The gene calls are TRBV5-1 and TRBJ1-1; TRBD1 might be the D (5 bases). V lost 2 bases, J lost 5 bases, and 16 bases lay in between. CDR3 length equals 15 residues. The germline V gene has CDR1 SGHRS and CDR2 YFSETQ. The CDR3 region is CASSFQFQGGTEAFF. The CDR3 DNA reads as TGCGCCAGCAGCTTTCAATTTCAGGGTGGGACTGAAGCTTTCTTT. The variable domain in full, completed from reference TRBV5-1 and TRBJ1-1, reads KAGVTQTPRYLIKTRGQQVTLSCSPISGHRSVSWYQQTPGQGLQFLFEYFSETQRNKGNFPGRFSGRQFSNSRSEMNVSTLELGDSALYLCASSFQFQGGTEAFFGQGTRLTVV.

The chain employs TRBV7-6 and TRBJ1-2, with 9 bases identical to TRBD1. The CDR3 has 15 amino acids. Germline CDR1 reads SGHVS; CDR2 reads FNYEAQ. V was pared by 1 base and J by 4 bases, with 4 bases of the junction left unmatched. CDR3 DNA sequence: TGTGCCAGCAGCTTAGGGGGACAGGGTGGCTATGGCTACACCTTC. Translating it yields CASSLGGQGGYGYTF.

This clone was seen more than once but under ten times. DNA for the CDR3: TGCGCCAGCAGTGAAAGGACAGGGGGCAAGACTGAAGCTTTCTTT. Protein: CASSERTGGKTEAFF. This chain uses TRBV10-1 with TRBJ1-1; 11 positions agree with TRBD1. With V trimmed by 3 bases and J by 5 bases, 5 bases remained unmatched. CDR3 length: 15 residues. Per the germline V gene, CDR1 is WNHNN and CDR2 is SYGVQD (reference sequence).

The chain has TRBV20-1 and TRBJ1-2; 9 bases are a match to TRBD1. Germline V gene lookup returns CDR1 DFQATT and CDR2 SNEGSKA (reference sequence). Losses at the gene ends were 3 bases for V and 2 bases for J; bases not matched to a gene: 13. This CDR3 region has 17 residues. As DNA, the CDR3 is TGCAGTGCTAGTCAGACAGGGGGGGCCTCCTTGAACTATGGCTACACCTTC. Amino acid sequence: CSASQTGGASLNYGYTF.

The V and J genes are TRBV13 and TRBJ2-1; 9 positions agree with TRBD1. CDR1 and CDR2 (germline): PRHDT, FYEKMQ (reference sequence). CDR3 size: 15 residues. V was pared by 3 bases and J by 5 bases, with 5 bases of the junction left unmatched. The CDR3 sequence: CASSLEGTGNNEQFF. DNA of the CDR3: TGTGCCAGCAGCTTGGAAGGGACAGGGAACAATGAGCAGTTCTTC. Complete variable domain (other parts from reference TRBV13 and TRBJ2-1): AAGVIQSPRHLIKEKRETATLKCYPIPRHDTVYWYQQGPGQDPQFLISFYEKMQSDKGSIPDRFSAQQFSDYHSELNMSSLELGDSALYFCASSLEGTGNNEQFFGPGTRLTVL.

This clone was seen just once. CDR3 DNA: TGTGCCAGCAGTTCCCCGACAGAAAGGCAGTACTTC. Its protein product is CASSSPTERQYF. The chain combines TRBV12-3 or TRBV12-4 with TRBJ2-7; D perhaps matches TRBD1 (5 bases). Deletions cut 4 bases from V and 9 bases from J, with 13 bases between. CDR3 length: 12 amino acids.

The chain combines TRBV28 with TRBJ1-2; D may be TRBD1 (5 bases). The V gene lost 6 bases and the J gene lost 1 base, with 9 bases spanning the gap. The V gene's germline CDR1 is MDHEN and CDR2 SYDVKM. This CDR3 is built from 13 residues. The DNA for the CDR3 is TGTGCCAGCAGAATGACAGATAACTATGGCTACACCTTC. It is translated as CASRMTDNYGYTF.

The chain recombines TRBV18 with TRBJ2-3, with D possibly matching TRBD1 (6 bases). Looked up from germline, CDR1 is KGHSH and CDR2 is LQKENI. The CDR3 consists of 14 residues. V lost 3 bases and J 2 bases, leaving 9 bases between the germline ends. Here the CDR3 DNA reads TGTGCCAGCTCACCGACAGGAATCACAGATACGCAGTATTTT. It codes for CASSPTGITDTQYF.

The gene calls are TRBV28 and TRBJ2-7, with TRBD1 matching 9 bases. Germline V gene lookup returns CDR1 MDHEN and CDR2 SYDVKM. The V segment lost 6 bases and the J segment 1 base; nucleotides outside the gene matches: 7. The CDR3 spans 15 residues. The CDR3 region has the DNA TGTGCCAGCAGCTCTCCCGGGACAGGGTCCTACGAGCAGTACTTC. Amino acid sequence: CASSSPGTGSYEQYF.

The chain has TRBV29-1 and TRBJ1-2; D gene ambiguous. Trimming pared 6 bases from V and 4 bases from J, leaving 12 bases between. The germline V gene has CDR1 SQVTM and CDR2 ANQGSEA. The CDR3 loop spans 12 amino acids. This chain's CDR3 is CSVQTSVYGYTF. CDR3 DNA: TGCAGCGTCCAAACCAGCGTCTATGGCTACACCTTC.

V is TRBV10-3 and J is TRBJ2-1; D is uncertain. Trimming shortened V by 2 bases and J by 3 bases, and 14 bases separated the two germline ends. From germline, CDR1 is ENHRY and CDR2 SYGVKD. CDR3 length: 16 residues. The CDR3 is CAISEKSDKYYNEQFF. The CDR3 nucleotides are TGTGCCATCAGTGAGAAATCTGACAAATACTACAATGAGCAGTTCTTC.